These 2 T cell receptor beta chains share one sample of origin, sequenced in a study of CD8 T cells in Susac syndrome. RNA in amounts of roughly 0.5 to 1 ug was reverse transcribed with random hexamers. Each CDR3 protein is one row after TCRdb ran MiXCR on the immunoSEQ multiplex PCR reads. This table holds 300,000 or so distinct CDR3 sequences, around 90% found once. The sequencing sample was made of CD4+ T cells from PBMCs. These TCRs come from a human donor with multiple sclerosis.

The CDR3 protein is CAWSVLLAGGRETQYF. The CDR3 DNA reads TGTGCCTGGAGTGTACTACTAGCGGGGGGCCGCGAGACCCAGTACTTC. The chain is built from TRBV30 and TRBJ2-5, with TRBD2 matching 12 bases. Germline CDR1 reads GTSNPN; CDR2 reads SVGIG (reference sequence). This CDR3 contains 16 residues. V lost 0 bases to trimming and J lost 5 bases; unmatched junction nucleotides: 7. The entire variable domain, with the rest obtained from reference TRBV30 and TRBJ2-5, is as follows: SQTIHQWPATLVQPVGSPLSLECTVEGTSNPNLYWYRQAAGRGLQLLFYSVGIGQISSEVPQNLSASRPQDRQFILSSKKLLLSDSGFYLCAWSVLLAGGRETQYFGPGTRLLVL.

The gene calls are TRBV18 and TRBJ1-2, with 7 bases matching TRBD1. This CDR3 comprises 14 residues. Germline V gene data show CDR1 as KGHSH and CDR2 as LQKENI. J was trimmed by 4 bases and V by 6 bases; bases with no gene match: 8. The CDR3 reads CASSPSGQFYGYTF. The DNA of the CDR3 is TGTGCCAGCTCTCCCTCGGGACAGTTCTATGGCTACACCTTC.